The present T cell receptor beta chain was sequenced within a study of T cell changes during pregnancy in multiple sclerosis. Data came from immunoSEQ multiplex PCR; TCRdb stores just in-frame clones and leaves some out. The repertoire consists of under 70,000 clones, with approximately 91% occurring once and the leading ten covering 0.76%. V lost 5 bases and J lost 4; bases outside the gene matches: 9. The CDR3 has 16 residues. Germline assignment: CDR1 SGHTA and CDR2 FQGNSA. The receptor was isolated from a female donor with multiple sclerosis, enrolled in a pregnancy study. J is TRBJ2-7 and V is TRBV7-2; 12 bases agree with TRBD2. The sequencing used CD4+ T cells from peripheral blood mononuclear cells, collected in the first trimester of pregnancy. CDR3: CASSARTSGVRYEQYF. CDR3 nucleotide sequence: TGTGCCAGCAGCGCCCGGACTAGCGGGGTGCGTTACGAGCAGTACTTC.